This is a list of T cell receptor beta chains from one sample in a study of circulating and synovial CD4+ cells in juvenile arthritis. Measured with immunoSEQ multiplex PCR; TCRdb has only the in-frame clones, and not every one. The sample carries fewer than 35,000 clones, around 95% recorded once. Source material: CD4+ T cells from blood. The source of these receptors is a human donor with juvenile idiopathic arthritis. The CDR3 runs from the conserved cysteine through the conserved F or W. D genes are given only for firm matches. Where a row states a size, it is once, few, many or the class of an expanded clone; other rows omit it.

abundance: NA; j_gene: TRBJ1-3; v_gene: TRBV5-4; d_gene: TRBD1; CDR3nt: TGTGCCAGCAGCCAGGAACAGGGGAACACCATATATTTT; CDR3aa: CASSQEQGNTIYF
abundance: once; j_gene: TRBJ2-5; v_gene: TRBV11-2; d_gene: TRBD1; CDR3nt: TGTGCCAGCAGCCGAGACAGGGTTGAGACCCAGTACTTC; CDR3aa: CASSRDRVETQYF
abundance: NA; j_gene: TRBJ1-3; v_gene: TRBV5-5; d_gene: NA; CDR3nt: TGTGCCAGCAGCCCCCTAGCTGCGGGAAACACCATATATTTT; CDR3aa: CASSPLAAGNTIYF
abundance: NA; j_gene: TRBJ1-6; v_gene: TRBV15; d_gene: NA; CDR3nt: TGTGCCACCAGTACGAACCCCAGGGAGGCTTCACCCCTCCACTTT; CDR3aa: CATSTNPREASPLHF
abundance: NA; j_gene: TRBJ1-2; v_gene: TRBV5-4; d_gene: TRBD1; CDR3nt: TGTGCCAGCAGCTTTTTCGGACAGGGGGCCCTCACGGGTCGTGGCTACACCTTC; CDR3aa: CASSFFGQGALTGRGYTF
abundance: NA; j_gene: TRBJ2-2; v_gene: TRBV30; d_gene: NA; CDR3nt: TGTGCCTGGAGCAGATCGGGGAGCACCGGGGAGCTGTTTTTT; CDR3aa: CAWSRSGSTGELFF
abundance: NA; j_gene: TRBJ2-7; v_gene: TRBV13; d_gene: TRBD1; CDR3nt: TGTGCCAGCAGCCCTCCGGGACAGCTCTACGAGCAGTACTTC; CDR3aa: CASSPPGQLYEQYF
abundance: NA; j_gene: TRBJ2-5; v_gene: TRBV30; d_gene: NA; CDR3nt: TGTGCCTGGAGTGTACCTGTTTTGGGCCAGCAACTTCAAGAGACCCAGTACTTC; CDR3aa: CAWSVPVLGQQLQETQYF
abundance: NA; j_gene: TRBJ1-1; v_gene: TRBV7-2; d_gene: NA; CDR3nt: TGTGCCAGCAGCGGAGACAGGTTAGGGGCTTTCTTT; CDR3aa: CASSGDRLGAFF
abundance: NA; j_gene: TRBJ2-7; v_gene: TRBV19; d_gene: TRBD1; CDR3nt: TGTGCCAGTAGTCGACTAGGACAGGGGGACTCCTACGAGCAGTACTTC; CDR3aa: CASSRLGQGDSYEQYF
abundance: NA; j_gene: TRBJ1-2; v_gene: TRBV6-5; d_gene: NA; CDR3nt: TGTGCCAGCAGTTACACGGCCAACTCGGGCTATGGCTACACCTTC; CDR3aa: CASSYTANSGYGYTF
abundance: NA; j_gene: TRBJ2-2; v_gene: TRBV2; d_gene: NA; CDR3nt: TGTGCCGGCAGGCCTAACGAGGACACCGGGGAGCTGTTTTTT; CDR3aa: CAGRPNEDTGELFF
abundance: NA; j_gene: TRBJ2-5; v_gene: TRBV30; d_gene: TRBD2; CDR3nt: TGTGCCTGGAGGCTAGCGGGGGGAGGGGAGACCCAGTACTTC; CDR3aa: CAWRLAGGGETQYF
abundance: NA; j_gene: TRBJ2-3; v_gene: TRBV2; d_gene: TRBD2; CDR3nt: TGTGCCAGCAGTCGAGAGCGGGGGGGCCTTGATACGCAGTATTTT; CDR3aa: CASSRERGGLDTQYF
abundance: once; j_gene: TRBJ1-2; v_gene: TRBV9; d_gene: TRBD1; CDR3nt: TGTGCCAGCAGCGTAGGGGACAGGGAGGGCTACACCTTC; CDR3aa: CASSVGDREGYTF
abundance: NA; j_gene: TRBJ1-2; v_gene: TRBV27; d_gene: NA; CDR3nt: TGTGCCAGCAGCCCCGGACAGTTCTATGGCTACACCTTC; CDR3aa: CASSPGQFYGYTF
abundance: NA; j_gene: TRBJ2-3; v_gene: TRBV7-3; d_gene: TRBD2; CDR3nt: TGTGCCAGCAGCATACAGACTCGGGGGGGTACGCAGTATTTT; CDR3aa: CASSIQTRGGTQYF
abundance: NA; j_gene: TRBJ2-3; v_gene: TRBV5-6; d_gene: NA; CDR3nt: TGTGCCAGCAGCTTGGGTAGAGGCTCTAGCACAGATACGCAGTATTTT; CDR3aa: CASSLGRGSSTDTQYF
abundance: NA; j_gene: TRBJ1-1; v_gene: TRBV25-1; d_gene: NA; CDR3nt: TGTGCCAGCAGTGGGGGGGTTGAAGCTTTCTTT; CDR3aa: CASSGGVEAFF
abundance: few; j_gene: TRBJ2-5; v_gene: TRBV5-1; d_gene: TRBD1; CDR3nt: TGCGCCAGCAGCTTGAGGGGGCTACAAGAGACCCAGTACTTC; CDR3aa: CASSLRGLQETQYF
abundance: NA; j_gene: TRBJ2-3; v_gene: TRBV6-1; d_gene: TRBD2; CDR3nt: TGTGCCAGTCCAGGACTAGCGAGGTCCACAGATACGCAGTATTTT; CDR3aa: CASPGLARSTDTQYF
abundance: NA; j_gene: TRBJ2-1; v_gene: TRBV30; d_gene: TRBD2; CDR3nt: TGTGCCTGGAGGCCTAGACTAGCGGGAGGGGCGTATGAGCAGTTCTTC; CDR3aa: CAWRPRLAGGAYEQFF
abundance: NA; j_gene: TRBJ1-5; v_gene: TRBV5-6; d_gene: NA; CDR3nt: TGTGCCAGCAGCTTGGTCGGTCAGCCCCAGCATTTT; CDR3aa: CASSLVGQPQHF
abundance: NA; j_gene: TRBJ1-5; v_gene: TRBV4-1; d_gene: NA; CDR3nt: TGCGCCAGCAGCCAAGGGCCCTTCGCGGGCAATCAGCCCCAGCATTTT; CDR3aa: CASSQGPFAGNQPQHF